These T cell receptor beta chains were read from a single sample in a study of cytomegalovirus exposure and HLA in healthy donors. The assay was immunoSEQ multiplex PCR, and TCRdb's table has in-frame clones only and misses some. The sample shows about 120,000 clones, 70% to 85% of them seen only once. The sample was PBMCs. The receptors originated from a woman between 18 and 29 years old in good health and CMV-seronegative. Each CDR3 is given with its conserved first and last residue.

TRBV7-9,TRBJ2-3,CASSPGAPGPDTQYF
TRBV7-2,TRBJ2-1,CASSLDRESSYNEQFF
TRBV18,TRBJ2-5,CASSTGLGETQYF
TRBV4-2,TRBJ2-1,CASSENGMGELYNEQFF
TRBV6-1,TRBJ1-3,CASSTSSRDGNTIYF
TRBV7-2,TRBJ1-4,CASSLGTGLEKLFF
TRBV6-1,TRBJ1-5,CAGGGGSGNQPQHF
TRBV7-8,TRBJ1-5,CASSSQTVMGNQPQHF
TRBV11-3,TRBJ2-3,CASSPRRGGTDTQYF
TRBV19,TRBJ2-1,CASREGNEQFF
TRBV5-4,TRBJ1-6,CASSSDRGGSPLHF
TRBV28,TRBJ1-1,CASSLSDRPGTEAFF
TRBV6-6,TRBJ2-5,CASSYSQGGETQYF
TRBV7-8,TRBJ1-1,CASSRDTEAFF
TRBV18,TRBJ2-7,CASSGLGGDEQYF
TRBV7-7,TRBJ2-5,CASSLSGAETQYF
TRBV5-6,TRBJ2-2,CASSLGPSAGELFF
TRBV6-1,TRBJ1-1,CASSELMGQGGTFF
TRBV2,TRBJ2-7,CASRDRGVDSSYEQYF